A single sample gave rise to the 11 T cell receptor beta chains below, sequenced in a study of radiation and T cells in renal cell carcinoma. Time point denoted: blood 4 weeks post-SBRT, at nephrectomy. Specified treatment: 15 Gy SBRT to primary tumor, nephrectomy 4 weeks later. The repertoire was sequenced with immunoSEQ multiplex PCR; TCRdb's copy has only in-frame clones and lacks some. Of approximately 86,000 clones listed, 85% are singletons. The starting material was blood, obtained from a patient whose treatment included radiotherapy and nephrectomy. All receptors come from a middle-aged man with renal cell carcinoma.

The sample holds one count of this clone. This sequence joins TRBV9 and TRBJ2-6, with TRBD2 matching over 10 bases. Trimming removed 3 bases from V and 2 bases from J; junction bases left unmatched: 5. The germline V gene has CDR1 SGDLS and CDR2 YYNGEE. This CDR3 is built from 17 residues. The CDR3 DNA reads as TGTGCCAGCAGCGAACCGGGACTAGCGCCTGGGGCCAACGTCCTGACTTTC. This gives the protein CASSEPGLAPGANVLTF.

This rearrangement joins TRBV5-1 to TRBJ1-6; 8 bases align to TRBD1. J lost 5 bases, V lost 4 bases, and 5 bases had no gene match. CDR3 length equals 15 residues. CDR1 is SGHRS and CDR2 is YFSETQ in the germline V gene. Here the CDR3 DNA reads TGCGCCAGCAGCCAGAGGACAGGGAATAATTCACCCCTCCACTTT. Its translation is CASSQRTGNNSPLHF.

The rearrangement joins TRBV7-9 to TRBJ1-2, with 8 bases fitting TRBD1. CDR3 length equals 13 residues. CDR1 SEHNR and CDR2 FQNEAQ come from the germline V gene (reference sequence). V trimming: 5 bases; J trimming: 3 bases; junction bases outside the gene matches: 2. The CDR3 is CASSEGQDYGYTF. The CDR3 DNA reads TGTGCCAGCAGCGAGGGACAGGACTATGGCTACACCTTC. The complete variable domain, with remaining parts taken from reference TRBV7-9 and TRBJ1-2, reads DTGVSQNPRHKITKRGQNVTFRCDPISEHNRLYWYRQTLGQGPEFLTYFQNEAQLEKSRLLSDRFSAERPKGSFSTLEIQRTEQGDSAMYLCASSEGQDYGYTFGSGTRLTVV.

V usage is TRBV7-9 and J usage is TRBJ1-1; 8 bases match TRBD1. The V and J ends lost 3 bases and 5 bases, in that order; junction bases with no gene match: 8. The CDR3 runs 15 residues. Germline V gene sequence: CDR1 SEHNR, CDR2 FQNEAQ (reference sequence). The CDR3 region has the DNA TGTGCCAGCAGCTTGGAGGACAGGGACGTAACTGAAGCTTTCTTT. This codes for CASSLEDRDVTEAFF.

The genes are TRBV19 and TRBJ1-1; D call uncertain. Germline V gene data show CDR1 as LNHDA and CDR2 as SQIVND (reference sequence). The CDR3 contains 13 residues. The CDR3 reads CERVDGRNTEAFF. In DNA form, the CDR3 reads TGTGAGCGAGTAGACGGTCGGAACACTGAAGCTTTCTTT. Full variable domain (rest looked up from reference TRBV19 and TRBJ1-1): DGGITQSPKYLFRKEGQNVTLSCEQNLNHDAMYWYRQDPGQGLRLIYYSQIVNDFQKGDIAEGYSVSREKKESFPLTVTSAQKNPTAFYLCERVDGRNTEAFFGQGTRLTVV.

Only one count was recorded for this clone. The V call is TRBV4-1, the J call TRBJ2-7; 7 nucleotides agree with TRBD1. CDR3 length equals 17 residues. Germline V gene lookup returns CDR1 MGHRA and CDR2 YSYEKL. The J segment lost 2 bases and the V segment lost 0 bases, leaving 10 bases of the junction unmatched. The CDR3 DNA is TGCGCCAGCAGCCAAGAAGGGGGCCAGTTACCAACCTACGAGCAGTACTTC. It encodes CASSQEGGQLPTYEQYF.

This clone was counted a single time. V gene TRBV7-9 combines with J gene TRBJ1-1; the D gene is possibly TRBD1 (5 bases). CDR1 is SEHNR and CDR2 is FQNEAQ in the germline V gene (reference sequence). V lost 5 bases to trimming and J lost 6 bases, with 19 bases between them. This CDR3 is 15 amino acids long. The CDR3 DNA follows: TGTGCCAGCAGCCCGACTCTGGGGGGTTACGCTGAAGCTTTCTTT. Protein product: CASSPTLGGYAEAFF.

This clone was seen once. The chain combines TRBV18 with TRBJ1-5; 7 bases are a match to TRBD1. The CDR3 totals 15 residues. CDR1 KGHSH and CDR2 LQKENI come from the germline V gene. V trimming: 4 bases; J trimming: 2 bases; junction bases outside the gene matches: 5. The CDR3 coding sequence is TGTGCCAGCTCACGGGACAGTTTAGGCAATCAGCCCCAGCATTTT. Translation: CASSRDSLGNQPQHF.

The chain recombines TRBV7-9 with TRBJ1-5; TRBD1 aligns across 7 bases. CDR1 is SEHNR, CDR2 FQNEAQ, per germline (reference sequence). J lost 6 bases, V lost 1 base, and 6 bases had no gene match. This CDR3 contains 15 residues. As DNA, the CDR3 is TGTGCCAGCAGCTTAGGGACAGGTTCCCCTCAGCCCCAGCATTTT. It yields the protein CASSLGTGSPQPQHF.

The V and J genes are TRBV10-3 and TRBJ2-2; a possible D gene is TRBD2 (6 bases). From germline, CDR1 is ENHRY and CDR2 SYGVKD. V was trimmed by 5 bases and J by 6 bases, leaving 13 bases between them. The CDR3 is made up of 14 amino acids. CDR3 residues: CAISSSGGAGELFF. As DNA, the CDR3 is TGTGCCATCAGTTCCTCAGGAGGGGCCGGGGAGCTGTTTTTT.

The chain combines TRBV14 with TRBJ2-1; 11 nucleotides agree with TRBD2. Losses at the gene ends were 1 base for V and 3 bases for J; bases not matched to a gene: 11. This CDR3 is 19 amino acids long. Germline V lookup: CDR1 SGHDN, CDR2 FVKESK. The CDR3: CASSQGLAGYMRDYNEQFF. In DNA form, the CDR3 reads TGTGCCAGCAGCCAAGGACTAGCGGGATATATGCGGGACTACAATGAGCAGTTCTTC.